This TCR beta chain was captured by sequencing in a study of blood T cell repertoires in COVID-19. Study summary: Sites across the United States, Italy and Spain contributed samples from acute and convalescent COVID-19. Sample material is recorded as cDNA or gDNA derived from T cells, B-cell-depleted T cells, or PBMCs.

TCRdb's copy holds only in-frame clones and misses some; the assay was immunoSEQ multiplex PCR. The data contain about 120,000 clones, about four fifths of them singletons. CDR1 and CDR2 from the germline V gene are GTSNPN and SVGIG (reference sequence). This CDR3 contains 11 residues. Trimming left V 4 bases short and J 4 bases short, with 7 bases between. This sequence originates from a man between 60 and 75 years old with acute or convalescent COVID-19. This chain connects TRBV30 to TRBJ1-1; no definite D call. The sample comprised peripheral blood. DNA of the CDR3: TGTGCCTGGAAGCGAGTCACTGAAGCTTTCTTT. Its translation: CAWKRVTEAFF. Together with reference TRBV30 and TRBJ1-1, the CDR3 gives the full variable domain: SQTIHQWPATLVQPVGSPLSLECTVEGTSNPNLYWYRQAAGRGLQLLFYSVGIGQISSEVPQNLSASRPQDRQFILSSKKLLLSDSGFYLCAWKRVTEAFFGQGTRLTVV.